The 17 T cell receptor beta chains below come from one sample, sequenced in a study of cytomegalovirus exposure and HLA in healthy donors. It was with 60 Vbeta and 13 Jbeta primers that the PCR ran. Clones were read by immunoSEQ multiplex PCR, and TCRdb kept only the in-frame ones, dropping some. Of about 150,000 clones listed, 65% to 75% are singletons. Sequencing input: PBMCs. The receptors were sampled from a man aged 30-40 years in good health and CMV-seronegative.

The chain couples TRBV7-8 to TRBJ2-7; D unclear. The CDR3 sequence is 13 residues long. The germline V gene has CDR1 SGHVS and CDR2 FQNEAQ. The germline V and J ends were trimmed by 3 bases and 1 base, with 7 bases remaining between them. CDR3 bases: TGTGCCAGCAGCTTTTTTCCTTCCTACGAGCAGTACTTC. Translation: CASSFFPSYEQYF.

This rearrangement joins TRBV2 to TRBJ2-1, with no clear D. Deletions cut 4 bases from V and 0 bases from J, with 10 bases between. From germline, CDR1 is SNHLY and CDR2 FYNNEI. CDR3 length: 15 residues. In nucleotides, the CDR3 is TGTGCCAGCAGTGGAGAAACTGCCTCCTACAATGAGCAGTTCTTC. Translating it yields CASSGETASYNEQFF. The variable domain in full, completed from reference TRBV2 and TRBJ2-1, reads EPEVTQTPSHQVTQMGQEVILRCVPISNHLYFYWYRQILGQKVEFLVSFYNNEISEKSEIFDDQFSVERPDGSNFTLKIRSTKLEDSAMYFCASSGETASYNEQFFGPGTRLTVL.

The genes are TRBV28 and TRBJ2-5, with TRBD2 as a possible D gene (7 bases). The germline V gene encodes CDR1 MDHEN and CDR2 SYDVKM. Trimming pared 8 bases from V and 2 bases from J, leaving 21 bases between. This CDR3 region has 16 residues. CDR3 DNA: TGTGCCAGCTGTTCGGTGAGGCGGGGGCCTCAAGAGACCCAGTACTTC. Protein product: CASCSVRRGPQETQYF. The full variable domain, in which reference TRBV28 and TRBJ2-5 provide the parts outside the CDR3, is DVKVTQSSRYLVKRTGEKVFLECVQDMDHENMFWYRQDPGLGLRLIYFSYDVKMKEKGDIPEGYSVSREKKERFSLILESASTNQTSMYLCASCSVRRGPQETQYFGPGTRLLVL.

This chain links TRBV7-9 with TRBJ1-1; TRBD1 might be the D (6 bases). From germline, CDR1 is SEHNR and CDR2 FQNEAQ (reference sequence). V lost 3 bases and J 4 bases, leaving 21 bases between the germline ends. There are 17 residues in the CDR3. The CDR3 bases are TGTGCCAGCAGCTTCAATGGTCGCAGGGGATTGGGCACTGAAGCTTTCTTT. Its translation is CASSFNGRRGLGTEAFF.

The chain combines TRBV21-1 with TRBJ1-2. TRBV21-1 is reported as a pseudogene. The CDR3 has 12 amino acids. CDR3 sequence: CASKRGDYGYTF. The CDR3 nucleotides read TGTGCCAGTAAACGGGGGGACTATGGCTACACCTTC.

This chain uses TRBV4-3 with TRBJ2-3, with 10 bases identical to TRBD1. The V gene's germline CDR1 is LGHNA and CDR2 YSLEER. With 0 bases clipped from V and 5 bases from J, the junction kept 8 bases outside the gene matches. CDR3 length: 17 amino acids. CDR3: CASSQDFSRDRGDTQYF. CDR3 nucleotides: TGCGCCAGCAGCCAAGATTTTTCCCGGGACAGGGGAGATACGCAGTATTTT.

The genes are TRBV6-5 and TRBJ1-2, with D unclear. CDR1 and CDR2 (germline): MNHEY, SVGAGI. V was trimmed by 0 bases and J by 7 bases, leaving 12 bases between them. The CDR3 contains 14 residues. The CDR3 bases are TGTGCCAGCAGTTACTCGGGGTCGGGAGGTGGCTACACCTTC. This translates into CASSYSGSGGGYTF.

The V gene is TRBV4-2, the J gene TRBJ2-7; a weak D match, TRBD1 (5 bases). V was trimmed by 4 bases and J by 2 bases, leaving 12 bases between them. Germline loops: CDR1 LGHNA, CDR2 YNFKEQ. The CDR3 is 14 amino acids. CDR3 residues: CASSPSQDTYEQYF. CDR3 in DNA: TGTGCCAGCAGCCCGTCCCAGGACACCTACGAGCAGTACTTC.

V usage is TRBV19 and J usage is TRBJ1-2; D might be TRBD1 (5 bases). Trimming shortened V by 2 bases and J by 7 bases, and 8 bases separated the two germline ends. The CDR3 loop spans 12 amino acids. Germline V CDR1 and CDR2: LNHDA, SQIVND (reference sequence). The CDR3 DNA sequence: TGTGCCAGTAGTATAACTGGGGCTGGCTACACCTTC. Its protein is CASSITGAGYTF.

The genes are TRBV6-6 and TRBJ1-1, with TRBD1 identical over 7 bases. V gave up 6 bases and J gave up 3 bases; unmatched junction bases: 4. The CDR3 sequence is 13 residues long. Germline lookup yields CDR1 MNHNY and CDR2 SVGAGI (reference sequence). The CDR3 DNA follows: TGTGCCAGCAGGACAGGGTTGGACACTGAAGCTTTCTTT. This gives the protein CASRTGLDTEAFF.

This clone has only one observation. For the CDR3, the DNA is TGTGCCAGCAGTCCTGGAGCCGGGACAGGAAACATTCAGTACTTC. Translation gives CASSPGAGTGNIQYF. This chain uses TRBV6-6 with TRBJ2-4; 8 bases fit TRBD1. The CDR3 loop spans 15 amino acids. V trimming: 5 bases; J trimming: 6 bases; junction bases outside the gene matches: 9. Germline CDR1 MNHNY, CDR2 SVGAGI (reference sequence).

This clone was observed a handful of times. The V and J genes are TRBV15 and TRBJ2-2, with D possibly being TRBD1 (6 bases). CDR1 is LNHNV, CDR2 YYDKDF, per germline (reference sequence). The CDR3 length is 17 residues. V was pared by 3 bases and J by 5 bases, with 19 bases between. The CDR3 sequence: CATSRKQGSGGTGELFF. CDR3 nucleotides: TGTGCCACCAGCAGGAAACAGGGATCCGGTGGGACCGGGGAGCTGTTTTTT.

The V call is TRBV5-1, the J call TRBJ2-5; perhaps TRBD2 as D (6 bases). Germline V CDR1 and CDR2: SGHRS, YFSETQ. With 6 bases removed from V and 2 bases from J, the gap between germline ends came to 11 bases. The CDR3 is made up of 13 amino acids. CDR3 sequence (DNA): TGCGCCAGCACCCTGGGAGGTCAAGAGACCCAGTACTTC. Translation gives CASTLGGQETQYF.

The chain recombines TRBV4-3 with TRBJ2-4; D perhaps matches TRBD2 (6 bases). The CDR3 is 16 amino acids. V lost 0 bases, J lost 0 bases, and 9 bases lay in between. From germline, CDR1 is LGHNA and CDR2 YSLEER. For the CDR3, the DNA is TGCGCCAGCAGCCAAGAGCGGGGTTTAGCCAAAAACATTCAGTACTTC. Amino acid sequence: CASSQERGLAKNIQYF.

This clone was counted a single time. CDR3: CASSTELPYNSPLHF. The CDR3 region has the DNA TGTGCCAGTAGTACAGAACTCCCCTATAATTCACCCCTCCACTTT. The V gene is TRBV19, the J gene TRBJ1-6; D gene uncertain. Between the trimmed V and J ends, which lost 4 bases and 2 bases, there was a span of 9 bases. The CDR3 loop spans 15 amino acids. Per the germline V gene, CDR1 is LNHDA and CDR2 is SQIVND (reference sequence).

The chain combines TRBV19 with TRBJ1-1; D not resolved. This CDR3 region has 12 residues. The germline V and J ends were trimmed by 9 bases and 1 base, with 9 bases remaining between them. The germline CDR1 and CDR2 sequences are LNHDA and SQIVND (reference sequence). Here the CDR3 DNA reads TGTGCCAGCGCGGTGGGGAACACTGAAGCTTTCTTT. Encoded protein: CASAVGNTEAFF.

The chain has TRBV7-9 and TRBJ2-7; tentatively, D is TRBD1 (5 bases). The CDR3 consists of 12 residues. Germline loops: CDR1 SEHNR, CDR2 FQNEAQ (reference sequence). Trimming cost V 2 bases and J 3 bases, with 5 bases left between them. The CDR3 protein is CASSLRGYEQYF. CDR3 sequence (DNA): TGTGCCAGCAGCTTAAGGGGCTACGAGCAGTACTTC. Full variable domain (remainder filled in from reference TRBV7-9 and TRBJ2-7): DTGVSQNPRHKITKRGQNVTFRCDPISEHNRLYWYRQTLGQGPEFLTYFQNEAQLEKSRLLSDRFSAERPKGSFSTLEIQRTEQGDSAMYLCASSLRGYEQYFGPGTRLTVT.